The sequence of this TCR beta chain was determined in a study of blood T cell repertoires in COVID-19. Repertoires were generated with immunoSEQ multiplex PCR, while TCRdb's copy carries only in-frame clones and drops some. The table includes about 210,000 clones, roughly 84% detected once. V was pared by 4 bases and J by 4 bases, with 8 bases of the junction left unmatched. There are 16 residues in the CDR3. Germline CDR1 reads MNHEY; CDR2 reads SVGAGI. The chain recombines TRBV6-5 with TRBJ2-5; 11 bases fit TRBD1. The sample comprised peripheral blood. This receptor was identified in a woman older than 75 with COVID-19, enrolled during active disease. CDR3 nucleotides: TGTGCCAGCAGTTTCCTCGGACAGGGGGCTCGAGAGACCCAGTACTTC. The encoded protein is CASSFLGQGARETQYF.